This section outlines one T cell receptor (beta chain) sequence together with its context. This sample was included in a study of blood T cell repertoires in COVID-19. At the level of the study: COVID-19 samples, acute and convalescent, were from the United States, Italy and Spain. T cells, B-cell-depleted T cells, or PBMCs provided the cDNA or gDNA that served as material.

Original processing methods: Reference gene primer amplification yielded estimated nucleated cell counts. Only in-frame clones appear in the TCRdb table, and some are missing; sequencing was by immunoSEQ multiplex PCR. From that table come the V and J calls and clone size; the DNA was used to work out D and trimming. The data hold approximately 66,000 clones, with about 90% observed a single time. This CDR3 has 15 residues. Germline V gene sequence: CDR1 MNHEY, CDR2 SVGAGI. The trim removed 0 bases at V and 6 bases at J, leaving 7 bases unmatched. The rearrangement links TRBV6-5 to TRBJ2-7; TRBD2 aligns across 8 bases. The material sequenced was peripheral blood. This clonotype originated in a human donor with active COVID-19. The donor label of this sample is uncertain. CDR3 sequence reads: CASSYSRGRYFEQYF. CDR3 DNA sequence: TGTGCCAGCAGTTACTCTCGCGGGAGGTACTTCGAGCAGTACTTC.